A selection of T cell receptor beta chains follows, all from one sample in a study of T cell responses to AZD1222 COVID-19 vaccine. Only in-frame clones appear in the TCRdb table, and some are missing; sequencing was by immunoSEQ multiplex PCR. The data show around 120,000 clones, under 95% seen once. The sequenced sample was peripheral blood, obtained 28 days after the second AZD1222 dose. The receptors originated from an adult who received the AZD1222 COVID-19 vaccine. Both conserved end residues are part of each CDR3. D genes are given only for firm matches. Clone size is shown for a subset of rows, as once, few, many or a class of expanded clone.

cdr3_aa cdr3_nt j_call v_call d_call clone_size
CASSLGAGAGQPQHF TGTGCCAGCAGCCTGGGGGCGGGGGCTGGACAGCCCCAGCATTTT TRBJ1-5 TRBV7-9 - -
CASSPPVGAGGPTDTQYF TGTGCCAGCAGCCCCCCCGTTGGGGCGGGGGGACCCACAGATACGCAGTATTTT TRBJ2-3 TRBV7-9 TRBD2 -
CASSEAGANEKLFF TGTGCCAGCAGCGAGGCAGGGGCTAATGAAAAACTGTTTTTT TRBJ1-4 TRBV9 - -
CASSRQDRGNYGYTF TGTGCCAGCAGCCGCCAAGACAGGGGGAACTATGGCTACACCTTC TRBJ1-2 TRBV7-9 TRBD1 -
CASSLSAGVYEQYF TGTGCCAGCAGCTTATCGGCAGGGGTCTACGAGCAGTACTTC TRBJ2-7 TRBV7-2 - -
CASLAKGVGANVLTF TGTGCCAGTCTAGCCAAGGGGGTCGGGGCCAACGTCCTGACTTTC TRBJ2-6 TRBV19 - -
CASSLRQGYEQYF TGTGCCAGCAGTTTAAGGCAGGGCTACGAGCAGTACTTC TRBJ2-7 TRBV12-3/TRBV12-4 - once
CASSKPEKQGPYTF TGTGCCAGCAGCAAACCCGAAAAACAGGGTCCCTACACCTTC TRBJ1-2 TRBV21-1 - -
CASSLDHTSLGNTIYF TGCGCCAGCAGCTTGGACCACACGTCTCTGGGAAACACCATATATTTT TRBJ1-3 TRBV5-1 - -
CAAASANTGELFF TGTGCCGCGGCCTCCGCGAACACCGGGGAGCTGTTTTTT TRBJ2-2 TRBV19 - -
CAGNRDNQPQHF TGTGCCGGAAACAGGGACAATCAGCCCCAGCATTTT TRBJ1-5 TRBV19 - -
CASSPRTSGGRGTGELFF TGTGCCAGCAGCCCCCGGACTAGCGGGGGTCGCGGCACCGGGGAGCTGTTTTTT TRBJ2-2 TRBV7-9 TRBD2 few
CASSLALTGANTEAFF TGCGCCAGCAGCTTGGCCCTGACAGGGGCTAACACTGAAGCTTTCTTT TRBJ1-1 TRBV5-1 TRBD1 once
CASSWGGGYEQYF TGTGCCAGCAGTTGGGGAGGGGGGTACGAGCAGTACTTC TRBJ2-7 TRBV6-2/TRBV6-3 - -
CASKTEPGRERTKQYF TGCGCCAGCAAGACCGAGCCGGGACGGGAACGTACGAAGCAGTACTTC TRBJ2-7 TRBV5-1 - -
CASSSTPGDNQPQHF TGTGCCAGCAGCTCAACTCCGGGCGACAATCAGCCCCAGCATTTT TRBJ1-5 TRBV7-2 - -
CASSLSGPNSRTGELFF TGTGCCAGCAGCCTCTCGGGACCAAATTCGCGCACCGGGGAGCTGTTTTTT TRBJ2-2 TRBV5-4 - -
CASSLDRDSSGNTIYF TGTGCCAGCAGCCTCGACAGGGATAGCTCTGGAAACACCATATATTTT TRBJ1-3 TRBV11-2 TRBD1 -
CAISVLLNTEAFF TGTGCCATCAGTGTACTTTTGAACACTGAAGCTTTCTTT TRBJ1-1 TRBV10-3 - once
CASGPGTGDGYTF TGCGCCAGCGGCCCGGGGACGGGTGACGGCTACACCTTC TRBJ1-2 TRBV5-1 - -
CASSQELRLFF TGTGCCAGCAGCCAAGAGCTTCGACTGTTTTTT TRBJ1-4 TRBV3-1/TRBV3-2 - -
CASSARTSPNTGELFF TGTGCCAGCTCAGCGAGGACTAGCCCGAACACCGGGGAGCTGTTTTTT TRBJ2-2 TRBV18 TRBD2 -
CATSRDRADYGYTF TGTGCCACCAGCAGAGACCGGGCAGATTATGGCTACACCTTC TRBJ1-2 TRBV15 - -
CSASLGAGNEQYF TGCAGTGCCAGTCTGGGCGCCGGAAACGAGCAGTACTTC TRBJ2-7 TRBV20-1 - -
CASSDTGLPNEQFF TGTGCCAGCAGCGATACGGGACTCCCAAATGAGCAGTTCTTC TRBJ2-1 TRBV9 - -
CASSDGSGQYNEQFF TGCGCCAGCAGTGATGGTAGCGGACAATACAATGAGCAGTTCTTC TRBJ2-1 TRBV10-1 - -
CATKGGTGGSQFF TGTGCCACCAAAGGGGGAACCGGCGGGTCGCAGTTCTTC TRBJ2-1 TRBV19 - -
CASSFVAGGGYNEQFF TGTGCCAGCAGTTTCGTAGCGGGAGGAGGCTACAATGAGCAGTTCTTC TRBJ2-1 TRBV28 TRBD2 -
CASRQSSSGNTIYF TGTGCCAGCAGGCAGTCGAGCTCTGGAAACACCATATATTTT TRBJ1-3 TRBV6-5 - -
CASSLDRGGEAFF TGTGCCAGCAGCTTAGACAGGGGAGGTGAAGCTTTCTTT TRBJ1-1 TRBV7-9 TRBD1 -
CASSTDRVGVNTEAFF TGCGCCAGCTCTACGGACAGGGTGGGGGTGAACACTGAAGCTTTCTTT TRBJ1-1 TRBV5-1 TRBD1 -
CASSLAPGQVSSGANVLTF TGTGCCAGCAGCTTAGCCCCGGGACAGGTTAGCTCTGGGGCCAACGTCCTGACTTTC TRBJ2-6 TRBV7-2 TRBD1 once
CASSLGSNQPQHF TGTGCCAGCAGTTTAGGGAGCAATCAGCCCCAGCATTTT TRBJ1-5 TRBV27 - -
CASSLEGGKQETQYF TGCGCCAGCAGCTTGGAAGGGGGTAAACAAGAGACCCAGTACTTC TRBJ2-5 TRBV5-1 - -
CASSYPPAGYYGYTF TGTGCCAGCAGTTACCCCCCAGCAGGATACTATGGCTACACCTTC TRBJ1-2 TRBV6-2/TRBV6-3 - -
CASGDRGVEAFF TGTGCCAGTGGTGACAGGGGGGTTGAAGCTTTCTTT TRBJ1-1 TRBV19 TRBD1 -
CASSEEAGHGYTF TGTGCCAGCAGTGAAGAGGCAGGCCATGGCTACACCTTC TRBJ1-2 TRBV6-1 - -
CASSQGGTLGVEKLFF TGTGCCAGCAGCCAAGGGGGGACCTTGGGAGTTGAAAAACTGTTTTTT TRBJ1-4 TRBV3-1/TRBV3-2 - -
CASSPSLAGSYEQYF TGTGCCAGCTCACCATCTCTAGCGGGGTCCTACGAGCAGTACTTC TRBJ2-7 TRBV18 TRBD2 -